This TCR beta chain was recorded in a study of early T cells in non-severe SARS-CoV-2 infection. In this sample, this clonotype turned up many times. The germline gives CDR1 SGHDN, CDR2 FVKESK. Trimming cost V 1 base and J 4 bases; bases outside gene matches: 7. The CDR3 has 15 residues. Separate cDNA molecules each had unique molecular identifiers attached to them. A single record per CDR3 protein comes from TCRdb applying MiXCR to the 5' RACE reads. The sample yields about 83,000 distinct CDR3 sequences, approximately 14% seen once. The sample comprised whole blood. The chain has TRBV14 and TRBJ2-7; 7 bases map to TRBD1. This clonotype was obtained from an adult who was a healthcare worker with PCR-confirmed SARS-CoV-2 infection or an uninfected control (not recorded which). For the CDR3, the DNA is TGTGCCAGCAGCCAAGGACAGGGAGATATATACGAGCAGTACTTC. Its translation: CASSQGQGDIYEQYF.